These 24 T cell receptor beta chains were sequenced from one sample in a study of blood T cell repertoires in COVID-19. TCRdb's copy holds only in-frame clones and misses some; the assay was immunoSEQ multiplex PCR. The data show approximately 150,000 clones, 60% to 85% seen once. Sequences were obtained from peripheral blood. The receptors stem from a man aged 45-65 years with active or convalescent COVID-19.

The V call is TRBV9, the J call TRBJ1-5; 8 bases line up with TRBD1. Looked up from germline, CDR1 is SGDLS and CDR2 is YYNGEE. The CDR3 extends over 14 amino acids. J lost 2 bases, V lost 3 bases, and 1 base had no gene match. Written as DNA, the CDR3 is TGTGCCAGCAGCGCGGGACAGGGCAATCAGCCCCAGCATTTT. Translating gives CASSAGQGNQPQHF.

V usage is TRBV9 and J usage is TRBJ2-7; 8 nucleotides align to TRBD2. This CDR3 is 13 amino acids long. Per the germline V gene, CDR1 is SGDLS and CDR2 is YYNGEE. V lost 2 bases to trimming and J lost 7 bases; unmatched junction nucleotides: 5. The CDR3 DNA sequence: TGTGCCAGCAGCGTTAGCGGGGAGAGGGAGCAGTACTTC. As protein: CASSVSGEREQYF.

V gene TRBV15 combines with J gene TRBJ2-1; TRBD1 might be the D (5 bases). CDR1 and CDR2 (germline): LNHNV, YYDKDF (reference sequence). The CDR3 has 16 amino acids. The V end was cut by 0 bases, the J end by 4 bases, with 13 bases between. The CDR3 protein is CATSRDNRRQYNEQFF. The DNA for the CDR3 is TGTGCCACCAGCAGAGATAATAGGCGACAGTACAATGAGCAGTTCTTC.

The gene calls are TRBV28 and TRBJ1-3; tentatively, D is TRBD1 (5 bases). The CDR3 covers 16 residues. Looked up from germline, CDR1 is MDHEN and CDR2 is SYDVKM. V was cut by 6 bases and J by 0 bases, with 15 bases left in between. CDR3 DNA sequence: TGTGCCAGCAGCCTTGCCCAGGGTATCTCTGGAAACACCATATATTTT. Its translation is CASSLAQGISGNTIYF.

The chain uses TRBV19 and TRBJ2-2; D might be TRBD1 (8 bases). Germline V lookup: CDR1 LNHDA, CDR2 SQIVND (reference sequence). CDR3 length equals 12 residues. The chain's CDR3 is CAGQGGTGELFF. The CDR3 coding sequence is TGTGCTGGACAGGGAGGGACCGGGGAGCTGTTTTTT. The full variable domain, completed using reference TRBV19 and TRBJ2-2, is DGGITQSPKYLFRKEGQNVTLSCEQNLNHDAMYWYRQDPGQGLRLIYYSQIVNDFQKGDIAEGYSVSREKKESFPLTVTSAQKNPTAFYLCAGQGGTGELFFGEGSRLTVL.

This clone was found once. A read error is possible here, since a much larger clone lies one base away. V and J are TRBV9 and TRBJ2-5; TRBD2 matches 11 bases. V was pared by 4 bases and J by 5 bases, with 4 bases of the junction left unmatched. CDR3 length: 14 amino acids. Germline V gene sequence: CDR1 SGDLS, CDR2 YYNGEE. The CDR3 loop reads CASSKLAGVETQYF. CDR3 coding DNA: TGTGCCAGCAGCAAACTAGCGGGAGTGGAGACCCAGTACTTC.

V and J are TRBV11-2 and TRBJ2-3; D not resolved. This CDR3 comprises 15 residues. Germline CDR1 and CDR2: SGHAT and FQNNGV. V dropped 0 bases and J dropped 1 base, with 8 bases sitting between them. The CDR3 sequence is CASSLDFGRTDTQYF. CDR3 nucleotide sequence: TGTGCCAGCAGCTTAGATTTCGGTCGCACAGATACGCAGTATTTT. The complete variable domain, with remaining parts taken from reference TRBV11-2 and TRBJ2-3, reads EAGVAQSPRYKIIEKRQSVAFWCNPISGHATLYWYQQILGQGPKLLIQFQNNGVVDDSQLPKDRFSAERLKGVDSTLKIQPAKLEDSAVYLCASSLDFGRTDTQYFGPGTRLTVL.

In its sample, this clone was seen once. V gene TRBV6-5 combines with J gene TRBJ2-7; possible D gene TRBD1, 6 bases. Germline-derived CDR1 and CDR2 are MNHEY and SVGAGI. The length of the CDR3 is 15 residues. The germline V and J ends were trimmed by 2 bases and 2 bases, with 13 bases remaining between them. In DNA, the CDR3 is TGTGCCAGCAGTTACGAAGCAGGGGCCACCTACGAGCAGTACTTC. Translation gives CASSYEAGATYEQYF.

The V gene is TRBV7-6, the J gene TRBJ2-1, with TRBD2 matching 8 bases. Germline V gives CDR1 SGHVS, CDR2 FNYEAQ. CDR3 length: 18 residues. V shed 4 bases, J shed 7 bases, and the junction held 18 bases outside the gene matches. The CDR3 region is CASSSRERESVVGNEQFF. The CDR3 DNA reads as TGTGCCAGCAGCTCCAGGGAGCGGGAGTCAGTCGTTGGGAATGAGCAGTTCTTC.

The chain couples TRBV27 to TRBJ2-7; no clear D gene. From germline, CDR1 is MNHEY and CDR2 SMNVEV (reference sequence). The CDR3 contains 16 residues. V was clipped by 0 bases and J by 0 bases, with 12 bases between them. The CDR3, as DNA: TGTGCCAGCAGTTTATCCTCCCCGCCTAGCTCCTACGAGCAGTACTTC. Translation gives CASSLSSPPSSYEQYF.

The chain couples TRBV7-9 to TRBJ2-7; D possibly corresponds to TRBD1 (6 bases). This CDR3 has 19 residues. V was pared by 3 bases and J by 3 bases, with 27 bases between. The germline V gene encodes CDR1 SEHNR and CDR2 FQNEAQ (reference sequence). This CDR3 reads CASSFRPSLGIQGNYEQYF. CDR3 DNA: TGTGCCAGCAGCTTCCGTCCCAGTCTCGGGATACAGGGAAACTACGAGCAGTACTTC.

The chain combines TRBV24-1 with TRBJ1-2, with a tentative D call TRBD1 (5 bases). This CDR3 spans 15 amino acids. Looked up from germline, CDR1 is KGHDR and CDR2 is SFDVKD. V lost 3 bases to trimming and J lost 1 base, with 11 bases between them. Written as DNA, the CDR3 is TGTGCCACCAGTGATGACAGACTTGGTAACTATGGCTACACCTTC. This encodes CATSDDRLGNYGYTF.

The chain is built from TRBV24-1 and TRBJ1-1, with TRBD1 matching over 8 bases. There are 13 residues in the CDR3. V lost 4 bases to trimming and J lost 8 bases; unmatched junction nucleotides: 5. The germline V gene encodes CDR1 KGHDR and CDR2 SFDVKD. CDR3: CATSDRWTGEAFF. In nucleotides, the CDR3 is TGTGCCACCAGTGACCGCTGGACAGGGGAAGCTTTCTTT.

This clone was recorded a few times. This chain connects TRBV11-2 to TRBJ1-2, with D possibly matching TRBD1 (5 bases). CDR3 size: 14 residues. V was cut by 1 base and J by 3 bases, with 9 bases left in between. Germline V gene sequence: CDR1 SGHAT, CDR2 FQNNGV. The CDR3 sequence is CASSLARADYGYTF. CDR3 in DNA: TGTGCCAGCAGCTTAGCCAGGGCGGACTATGGCTACACCTTC. The full variable domain, with the rest looked up from reference TRBV11-2 and TRBJ1-2, is EAGVAQSPRYKIIEKRQSVAFWCNPISGHATLYWYQQILGQGPKLLIQFQNNGVVDDSQLPKDRFSAERLKGVDSTLKIQPAKLEDSAVYLCASSLARADYGYTFGSGTRLTVV.

V gene TRBV19 combines with J gene TRBJ2-5; no clear D gene. V was clipped by 8 bases and J by 5 bases, with 18 bases between them. CDR1 is LNHDA, CDR2 SQIVND, per germline (reference sequence). This CDR3 region has 14 residues. The CDR3, as DNA: TGTGCCAGTCGCCTCAAACCCAGCGTGGAGACCCAGTACTTC. Its translation is CASRLKPSVETQYF.

The chain carries TRBV13 and TRBJ2-3; D perhaps matches TRBD2 (6 bases). The CDR3 covers 15 residues. Trimming pared 5 bases from V and 3 bases from J, leaving 15 bases between. The germline V gene has CDR1 PRHDT and CDR2 FYEKMQ (reference sequence). The CDR3 nucleotides are TGTGCCAGCAGCCCATACCCCCGGGAGACAGATACGCAGTATTTT. Protein: CASSPYPRETDTQYF.

This clone was seen once. This sequence joins TRBV25-1 and TRBJ2-2, with no clear D. V was pared by 6 bases and J by 3 bases, with 11 bases between. The CDR3 has 14 amino acids. CDR1 MGHDK and CDR2 SYGVNS come from the germline V gene. This chain's CDR3 is CASRSSGDTGELFF. DNA for the CDR3: TGTGCCAGCAGGTCGAGTGGTGACACCGGGGAGCTGTTTTTT.

The J gene is TRBJ2-7, the V gene TRBV3-1 (or the pseudogene TRBV3-2); D is ambiguous. V lost 0 bases and J 0 bases, leaving 6 bases between the germline ends. Germline V lookup: CDR1 LGHDT, CDR2 YNNKEL (reference sequence). This CDR3 has 14 amino acids. This CDR3 is CASSQDRYSYEQYF. CDR3 coding DNA: TGTGCCAGCAGCCAAGATCGCTACTCCTACGAGCAGTACTTC.

This clone was detected only a few times. The DNA for the CDR3 is TGTGCCAGCAGCTTAGACCCCGGACAGGGGGGTACGCAGTATTTT. Translating gives CASSLDPGQGGTQYF. V gene TRBV7-6 combines with J gene TRBJ2-3; TRBD1 agrees at 10 bases. The V gene end was trimmed by 1 base and the J gene end by 8 bases; junction bases not matched to a gene: 6. Germline V gene data show CDR1 as SGHVS and CDR2 as FNYEAQ. The CDR3 is 15 residues long.

This clone turned up a few times. The genes are TRBV3-1 (or the pseudogene TRBV3-2) and TRBJ2-2; 13 positions agree with TRBD2. Losses at the gene ends were 4 bases for V and 8 bases for J; bases not matched to a gene: 7. CDR1 LGHDT and CDR2 YNNKEL come from the germline V gene (reference sequence). This CDR3 is 16 amino acids long. The CDR3: CASSPGQGLAGGELFF. In DNA, the CDR3 is TGTGCCAGCAGCCCCGGACAGGGACTAGCGGGAGGGGAGCTGTTTTTT.

The genes are TRBV27 and TRBJ2-3; 7 bases match TRBD2. Germline V gene sequence: CDR1 MNHEY, CDR2 SMNVEV (reference sequence). The CDR3 contains 14 residues. With V trimmed by 4 bases and J by 4 bases, 5 bases remained unmatched. In DNA form, the CDR3 reads TGTGCCAGCAGTTCCTCTCGGGAGGCAGATACGCAGTATTTT. Translating it yields CASSSSREADTQYF.

J is TRBJ2-5 and V is TRBV11-3; D is perhaps TRBD2 (7 bases). This CDR3 is built from 17 residues. V lost 1 base, J lost 9 bases, and 24 bases lay in between. Germline-derived CDR1 and CDR2 are SGHNT and YENEEA. This chain's CDR3 is CASSLGGGLAAAQAQYF. CDR3 DNA: TGTGCCAGCAGCTTAGGGGGGGGCCTAGCGGCGGCCCAGGCCCAGTACTTC.

The chain links TRBV6-5 to TRBJ2-4; D may be TRBD2 (6 bases). Per germline, CDR1 MNHEY and CDR2 SVGAGI. The germline V and J ends were trimmed by 2 bases and 1 base, with 9 bases remaining between them. The CDR3 sequence is 15 residues long. In DNA, the CDR3 is TGTGCCAGCAGTTACACGGGAGCTGCCAAAAACATTCAGTACTTC. Encoded protein: CASSYTGAAKNIQYF.

V usage is TRBV5-1 and J usage is TRBJ2-4; 9 bases align to TRBD1. The CDR3 contains 16 residues. The germline gives CDR1 SGHRS, CDR2 YFSETQ. V dropped 2 bases and J dropped 7; count of bases not matched to a gene: 10. The CDR3 loop reads CASSLRTGEIINIQYF. The CDR3 DNA follows: TGCGCCAGCAGCTTAAGGACAGGGGAGATCATCAACATTCAGTACTTC.